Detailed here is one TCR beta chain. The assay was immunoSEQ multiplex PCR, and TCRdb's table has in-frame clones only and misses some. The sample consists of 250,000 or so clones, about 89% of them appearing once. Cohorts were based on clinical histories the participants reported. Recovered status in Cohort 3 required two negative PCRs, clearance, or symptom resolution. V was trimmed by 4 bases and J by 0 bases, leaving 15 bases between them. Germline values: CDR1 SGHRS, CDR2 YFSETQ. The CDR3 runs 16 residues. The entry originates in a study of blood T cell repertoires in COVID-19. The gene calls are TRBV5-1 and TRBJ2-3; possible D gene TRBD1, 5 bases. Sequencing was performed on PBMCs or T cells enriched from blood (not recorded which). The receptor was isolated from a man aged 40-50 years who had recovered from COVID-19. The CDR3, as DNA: TGCGCCAGCAGCCTTCAGGGTGACCCTAGCACAGATACGCAGTATTTT. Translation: CASSLQGDPSTDTQYF.